Listed below are T cell receptor beta chains from one sample, sequenced in a study of OX40 agonist ivuxolimab in advanced cancers. Method: immunoSEQ multiplex PCR; TCRdb's copy keeps in-frame clones and lacks some. The sample shows 30,000 to 45,000 clones, over 80% of them seen only once. Sequencing was performed on CD4+ or CD8+ T cells sorted from blood, taken in a trial of the OX40 agonist ivuxolimab. The receptors come from an adult with an advanced solid tumor such as melanoma, head and neck, liver or kidney cancer. CDR3s include the opening cysteine and the closing phenylalanine or tryptophan. D genes are given only for firm matches. Some rows mark clone size as missing; the rest say once, few, many or name a class of expanded clone.

J gene: TRBJ1-5
V gene: TRBV4-2
D gene: TRBD1
clone size: .
CDR3 DNA: TGTGCCAGCAGCCGAATTACAGGGGATAGCAATCAGCCCCAGCATTTT
CDR3 protein: CASSRITGDSNQPQHF

J gene: TRBJ2-2
V gene: TRBV6-6
D gene: .
clone size: .
CDR3 DNA: TGTGCCAGCAGTTCAGTAGCCGCCGGGGAGCTGTTTTTT
CDR3 protein: CASSSVAAGELFF

J gene: TRBJ2-3
V gene: TRBV7-9
D gene: .
clone size: .
CDR3 DNA: TGTGCCAGCAGCGAGGGGGCGGGGGCTAGCACAGATACGCAGTATTTT
CDR3 protein: CASSEGAGASTDTQYF

J gene: TRBJ1-3
V gene: TRBV6-5
D gene: TRBD1
clone size: once
CDR3 DNA: TGTGCCAGCACCCAGGGGGCGGCTGGAAACACCATATATTTT
CDR3 protein: CASTQGAAGNTIYF

J gene: TRBJ2-7
V gene: TRBV28
D gene: .
clone size: once
CDR3 DNA: TGTGCCAGCAGTTCCTACTACGAGCAGTACTTC
CDR3 protein: CASSSYYEQYF

J gene: TRBJ2-7
V gene: TRBV18
D gene: .
clone size: once
CDR3 DNA: TGTGCCAGCTCACCAGCGGGCCCAACCTACGAGCAGTACTTC
CDR3 protein: CASSPAGPTYEQYF

J gene: TRBJ1-3
V gene: TRBV19
D gene: .
clone size: .
CDR3 DNA: TGTGCCAGTAGTATCCTGGACACCTCTGGAAACACCATATATTTT
CDR3 protein: CASSILDTSGNTIYF

J gene: TRBJ1-1
V gene: TRBV6-5
D gene: .
clone size: .
CDR3 DNA: TGTGCCAGCAGTTACAGGGACACTGAAGCTTTCTTT
CDR3 protein: CASSYRDTEAFF

J gene: TRBJ2-7
V gene: TRBV28
D gene: TRBD1
clone size: .
CDR3 DNA: TGTGCCAGCAGTTCCCAGGACAGGGTAGGCGAGCAGTACTTC
CDR3 protein: CASSSQDRVGEQYF

J gene: TRBJ1-2
V gene: TRBV10-3
D gene: TRBD1
clone size: .
CDR3 DNA: TGTGCCATCCGACAGGGGGACGAATATGGCTACACCTTC
CDR3 protein: CAIRQGDEYGYTF

J gene: TRBJ2-5
V gene: TRBV19
D gene: .
clone size: .
CDR3 DNA: TGTGCCAGTAGCCCTGGGGACGAGACCCAGTACTTC
CDR3 protein: CASSPGDETQYF

J gene: TRBJ2-1
V gene: TRBV4-1
D gene: .
clone size: .
CDR3 DNA: TGCGCCAGCAGCCCTAGTGTTCTTAATGAGCAGTTCTTC
CDR3 protein: CASSPSVLNEQFF

J gene: TRBJ1-4
V gene: TRBV2
D gene: TRBD1
clone size: .
CDR3 DNA: TGTGCCAGCAATTCAGGGGGTTTTGAAAAACTGTTTTTT
CDR3 protein: CASNSGGFEKLFF

J gene: TRBJ1-4
V gene: TRBV27
D gene: TRBD1
clone size: .
CDR3 DNA: TGTGCCAGCAGTTTACGCGGGACAGGGGGCTGGAAACTGTTTTTT
CDR3 protein: CASSLRGTGGWKLFF

J gene: TRBJ2-1
V gene: TRBV20-1
D gene: .
clone size: .
CDR3 DNA: TGCAGTGCGAGCCCCTACAATGAGCAGTTCTTC
CDR3 protein: CSASPYNEQFF

J gene: TRBJ2-2
V gene: TRBV11-2
D gene: .
clone size: .
CDR3 DNA: TGTGCCAGCAGCTTTGGACGGTTCACCGGGGAGCTGTTTTTT
CDR3 protein: CASSFGRFTGELFF

J gene: TRBJ1-2
V gene: TRBV18
D gene: TRBD1
clone size: .
CDR3 DNA: TGTGCCAGCTCGGAGACAGGGGGCGGTGGCTACACCTTC
CDR3 protein: CASSETGGGGYTF

J gene: TRBJ2-5
V gene: TRBV25-1
D gene: .
clone size: few
CDR3 DNA: TGTGCCAGCAGTGAGGGACAGCGGAGGGGGTCCCAGTACTTC
CDR3 protein: CASSEGQRRGSQYF

J gene: TRBJ2-1
V gene: TRBV5-6
D gene: TRBD2
clone size: .
CDR3 DNA: TGTGCCAGCAGCTCGCTGACTAGCGGAGGCCACAATGAGCAGTTCTTC
CDR3 protein: CASSSLTSGGHNEQFF

J gene: TRBJ2-2
V gene: TRBV27
D gene: .
clone size: .
CDR3 DNA: TGTGCCAGCAGTTTTAACACCATCAGAGGGGAGCTGTTTTTT
CDR3 protein: CASSFNTIRGELFF

J gene: TRBJ2-1
V gene: TRBV5-1
D gene: TRBD1
clone size: .
CDR3 DNA: TGCGCCAGCGAACCGGGACAGGGGATTGGTGAGCAGTTCTTC
CDR3 protein: CASEPGQGIGEQFF

J gene: TRBJ2-3
V gene: TRBV30
D gene: TRBD2
clone size: .
CDR3 DNA: TGTGCCTTAGCGGGGAGCACAGATACGCAGTATTTT
CDR3 protein: CALAGSTDTQYF

J gene: TRBJ2-3
V gene: TRBV4-2
D gene: .
clone size: .
CDR3 DNA: TGTGCCAGCAGCCAAACCCCGGAGGTTCCAGATACGCAGTATTTT
CDR3 protein: CASSQTPEVPDTQYF

J gene: TRBJ2-1
V gene: TRBV7-6
D gene: .
clone size: .
CDR3 DNA: TGTGCCAGCAGCAAAATTTTGGGTGAGCAGTTCTTC
CDR3 protein: CASSKILGEQFF

J gene: TRBJ2-2
V gene: TRBV6-4
D gene: .
clone size: .
CDR3 DNA: TGTGCCAGCAGAATTTCCGGGGGGAACACCGGGGAGCTGTTTTTT
CDR3 protein: CASRISGGNTGELFF

J gene: TRBJ2-4
V gene: TRBV30
D gene: .
clone size: once
CDR3 DNA: TGTGCCTGGAGTCAGGGCGTCGGAAACATTCAGTACTTC
CDR3 protein: CAWSQGVGNIQYF

J gene: TRBJ1-4
V gene: TRBV4-1
D gene: .
clone size: .
CDR3 DNA: TGCGCCAGCAGCCAAGAGCGGCGCCGGGGGGAAAAACTGTTTTTT
CDR3 protein: CASSQERRRGEKLFF

J gene: TRBJ1-3
V gene: TRBV9
D gene: .
clone size: .
CDR3 DNA: TGTGCCAGCAGCGTAGGTAGAGGCTCTGGAAACACCATATATTTT
CDR3 protein: CASSVGRGSGNTIYF

J gene: TRBJ2-1
V gene: TRBV28
D gene: TRBD1
clone size: once
CDR3 DNA: TGTGCCAGCAGTTTAGGACAGGGGTTCGATGAGCAGTTCTTC
CDR3 protein: CASSLGQGFDEQFF

J gene: TRBJ1-2
V gene: TRBV5-4
D gene: .
clone size: .
CDR3 DNA: TGTGCCAGCAGCCCAGGGACGGATGGACGTGGCTACACCTTC
CDR3 protein: CASSPGTDGRGYTF

J gene: TRBJ2-5
V gene: TRBV23-1
D gene: .
clone size: .
CDR3 DNA: TGCTCCGCGGGACTCCTTCGGGAGACCCAGTACTTC
CDR3 protein: CSAGLLRETQYF

J gene: TRBJ1-1
V gene: TRBV18
D gene: .
clone size: .
CDR3 DNA: TGTGCCAGCTCACCACGAGGTCGGGGGTCGAACACTGAAGCTTTCTTT
CDR3 protein: CASSPRGRGSNTEAFF

J gene: TRBJ2-1
V gene: TRBV7-3
D gene: .
clone size: .
CDR3 DNA: TGTGCCAGCAGCAGGGACGGAAACTCCTACAATGAGCAGTTCTTC
CDR3 protein: CASSRDGNSYNEQFF

J gene: TRBJ1-2
V gene: TRBV6-4
D gene: .
clone size: .
CDR3 DNA: TGTGCCAGCAGTGACCGGGACATCTATGGCTACACCTTC
CDR3 protein: CASSDRDIYGYTF

J gene: TRBJ1-2
V gene: TRBV7-9
D gene: TRBD1
clone size: .
CDR3 DNA: TGTGCCAGCAGCTTAGTGGGGACAGGGGGAGGTGGCTACACCTTC
CDR3 protein: CASSLVGTGGGGYTF